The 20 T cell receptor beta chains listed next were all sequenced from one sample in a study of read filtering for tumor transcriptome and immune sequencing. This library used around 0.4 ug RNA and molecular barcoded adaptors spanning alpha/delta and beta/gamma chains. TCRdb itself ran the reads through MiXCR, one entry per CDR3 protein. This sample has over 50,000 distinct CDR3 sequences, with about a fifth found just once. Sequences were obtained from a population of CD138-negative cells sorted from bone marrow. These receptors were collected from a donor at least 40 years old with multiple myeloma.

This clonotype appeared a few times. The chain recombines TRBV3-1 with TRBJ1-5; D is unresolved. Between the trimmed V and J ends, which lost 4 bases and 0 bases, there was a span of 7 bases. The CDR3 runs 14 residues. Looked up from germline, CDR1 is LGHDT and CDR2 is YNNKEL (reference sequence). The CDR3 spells CASSPSLSNQPQHF. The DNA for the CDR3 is TGTGCCAGCAGCCCCTCCCTTAGCAATCAGCCCCAGCATTTT.

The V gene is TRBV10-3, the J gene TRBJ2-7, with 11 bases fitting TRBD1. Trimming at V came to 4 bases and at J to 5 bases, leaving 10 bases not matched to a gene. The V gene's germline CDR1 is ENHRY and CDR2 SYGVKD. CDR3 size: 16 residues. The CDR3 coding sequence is TGTGCCATCAGTGGAGACACGGGACAGGGGGTTAACGAGCAGTACTTC. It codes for CAISGDTGQGVNEQYF.

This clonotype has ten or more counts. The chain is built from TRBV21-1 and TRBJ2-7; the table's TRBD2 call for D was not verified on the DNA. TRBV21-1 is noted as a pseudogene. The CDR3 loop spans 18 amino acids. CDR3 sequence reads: CASSKQTSGGTTSYEQYF. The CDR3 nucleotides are TGTGCCAGCAGCAAACAGACTAGCGGGGGGACAACATCCTACGAGCAGTACTTC.

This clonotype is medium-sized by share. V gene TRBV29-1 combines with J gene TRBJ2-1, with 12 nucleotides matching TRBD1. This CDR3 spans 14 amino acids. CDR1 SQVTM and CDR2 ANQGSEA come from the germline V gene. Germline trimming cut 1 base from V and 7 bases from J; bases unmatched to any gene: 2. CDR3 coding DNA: TGCAGCGTTGAAGGGGGACAGGGGGCGAATGAGCAGTTCTTC. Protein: CSVEGGQGANEQFF.

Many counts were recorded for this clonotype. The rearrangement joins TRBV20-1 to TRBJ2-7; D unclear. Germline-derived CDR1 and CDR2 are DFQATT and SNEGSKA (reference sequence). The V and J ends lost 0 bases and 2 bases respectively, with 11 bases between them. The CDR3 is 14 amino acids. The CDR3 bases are TGCAGTGCTAGAGATCAGCTGGGGACCTACGAGCAGTACTTC. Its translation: CSARDQLGTYEQYF.

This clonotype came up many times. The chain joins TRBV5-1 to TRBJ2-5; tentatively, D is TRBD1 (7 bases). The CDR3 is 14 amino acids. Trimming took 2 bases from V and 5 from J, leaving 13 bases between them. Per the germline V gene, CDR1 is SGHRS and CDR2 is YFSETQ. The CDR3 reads CASSLAQGRETQYF. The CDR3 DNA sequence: TGCGCCAGCAGCTTAGCACAGGGGAGGGAGACCCAGTACTTC.

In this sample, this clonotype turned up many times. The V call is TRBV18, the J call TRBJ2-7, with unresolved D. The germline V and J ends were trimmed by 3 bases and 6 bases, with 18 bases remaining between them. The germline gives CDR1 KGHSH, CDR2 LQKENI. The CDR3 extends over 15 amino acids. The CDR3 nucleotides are TGTGCCAGCTCACCGACTTCCGGTTGGCAGGCCGAGCAGTACTTC. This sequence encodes CASSPTSGWQAEQYF.

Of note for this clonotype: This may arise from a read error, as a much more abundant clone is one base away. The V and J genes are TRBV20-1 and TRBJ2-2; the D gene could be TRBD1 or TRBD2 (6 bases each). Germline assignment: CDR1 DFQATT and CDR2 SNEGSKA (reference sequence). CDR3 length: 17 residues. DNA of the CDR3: TGCAGTGTTAGAGATTGGGGGGAGGAACAGGGTGCCGGGGAGCTGTTTTTT. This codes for CSVRDWGEEQGAGELFF.

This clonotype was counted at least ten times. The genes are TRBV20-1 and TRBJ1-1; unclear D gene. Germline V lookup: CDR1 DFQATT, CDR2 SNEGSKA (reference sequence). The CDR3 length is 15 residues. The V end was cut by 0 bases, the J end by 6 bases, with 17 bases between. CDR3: CSARDPRFGVAEAFF. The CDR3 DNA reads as TGCAGTGCTAGAGATCCCCGATTTGGGGTGGCTGAAGCTTTCTTT.

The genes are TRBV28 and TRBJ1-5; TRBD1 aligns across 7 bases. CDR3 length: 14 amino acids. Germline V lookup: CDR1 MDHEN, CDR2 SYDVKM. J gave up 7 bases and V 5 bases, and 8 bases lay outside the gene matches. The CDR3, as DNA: TGTGCCAGCAGTAAATACAGGGGCGTGCAGCCCCAGCATTTT. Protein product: CASSKYRGVQPQHF.

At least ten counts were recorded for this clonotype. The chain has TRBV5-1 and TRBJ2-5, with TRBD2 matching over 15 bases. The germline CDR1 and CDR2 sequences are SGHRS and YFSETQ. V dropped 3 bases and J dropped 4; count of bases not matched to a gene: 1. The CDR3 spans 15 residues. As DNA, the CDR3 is TGCGCCAGCAGCTCGGGACTAGCGGGAGGAGAGACCCAGTACTTC. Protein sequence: CASSSGLAGGETQYF.

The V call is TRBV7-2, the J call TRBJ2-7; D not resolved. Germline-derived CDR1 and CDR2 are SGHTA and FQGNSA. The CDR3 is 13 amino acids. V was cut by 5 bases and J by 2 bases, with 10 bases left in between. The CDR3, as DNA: TGTGCCAGCAGCCCCTCGATAACCTACGAGCAGTACTTC. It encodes CASSPSITYEQYF.

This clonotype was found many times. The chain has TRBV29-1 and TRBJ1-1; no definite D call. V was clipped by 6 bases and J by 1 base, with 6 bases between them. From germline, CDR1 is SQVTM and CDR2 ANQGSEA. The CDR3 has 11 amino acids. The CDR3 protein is CSVQKNTEAFF. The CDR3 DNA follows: TGCAGCGTACAAAAGAACACTGAAGCTTTCTTT.

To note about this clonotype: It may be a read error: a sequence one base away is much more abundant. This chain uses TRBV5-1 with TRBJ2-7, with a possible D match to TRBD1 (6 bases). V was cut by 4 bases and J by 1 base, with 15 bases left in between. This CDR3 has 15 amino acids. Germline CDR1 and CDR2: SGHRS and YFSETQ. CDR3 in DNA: TGCGCCAGCAGCGAACAGGGTAGAGGATCCTACGAGCAGTACTTC. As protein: CASSEQGRGSYEQYF. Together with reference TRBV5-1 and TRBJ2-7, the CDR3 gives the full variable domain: KAGVTQTPRYLIKTRGQQVTLSCSPISGHRSVSWYQQTPGQGLQFLFEYFSETQRNKGNFPGRFSGRQFSNSRSEMNVSTLELGDSALYLCASSEQGRGSYEQYFGPGTRLTVT.

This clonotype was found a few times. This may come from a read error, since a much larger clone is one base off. Written as DNA, the CDR3 is TGTGCCAGCAGTTCTCCGGTACGGGAGCAGAACTTC. It encodes CASSSPVREQNF. The chain has TRBV28 and TRBJ2-7; possibly TRBD2 for D (6 bases). This CDR3 has 12 amino acids. Germline loops: CDR1 MDHEN, CDR2 SYDVKM.

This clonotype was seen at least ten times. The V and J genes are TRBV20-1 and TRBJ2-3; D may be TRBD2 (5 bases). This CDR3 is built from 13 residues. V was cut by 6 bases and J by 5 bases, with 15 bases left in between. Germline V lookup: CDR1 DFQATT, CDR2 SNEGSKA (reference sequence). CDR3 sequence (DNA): TGCAGTGCACGCCCGGGGTTTCAAGATACGCAGTATTTT. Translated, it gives CSARPGFQDTQYF.

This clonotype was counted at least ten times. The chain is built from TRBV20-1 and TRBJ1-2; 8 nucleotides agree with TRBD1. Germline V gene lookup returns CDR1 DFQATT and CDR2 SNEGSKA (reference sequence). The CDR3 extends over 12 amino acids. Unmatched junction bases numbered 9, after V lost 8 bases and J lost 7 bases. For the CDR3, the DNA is TGCAGTCCCCCGGACAGGGTCGGTGGCTACACCTTC. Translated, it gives CSPPDRVGGYTF.

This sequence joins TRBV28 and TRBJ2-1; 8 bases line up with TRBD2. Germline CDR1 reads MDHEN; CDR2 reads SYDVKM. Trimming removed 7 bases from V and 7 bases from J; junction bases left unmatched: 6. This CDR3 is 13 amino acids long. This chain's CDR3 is CASTRSGANEQFF. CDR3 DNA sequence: TGTGCCAGCACTCGTAGCGGGGCTAATGAGCAGTTCTTC.

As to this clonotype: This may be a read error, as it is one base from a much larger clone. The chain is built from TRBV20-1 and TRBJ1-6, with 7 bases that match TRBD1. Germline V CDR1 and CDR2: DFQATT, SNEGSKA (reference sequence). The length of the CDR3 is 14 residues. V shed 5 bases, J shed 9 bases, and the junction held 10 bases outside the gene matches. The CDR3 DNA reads TGCAGTGCTCTTACGACAGGGAAGAGTTCACCCCTCCACTTT. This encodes CSALTTGKSSPLHF.

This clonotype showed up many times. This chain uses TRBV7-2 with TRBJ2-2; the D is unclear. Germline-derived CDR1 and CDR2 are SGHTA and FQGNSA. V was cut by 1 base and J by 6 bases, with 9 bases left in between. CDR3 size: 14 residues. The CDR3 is CASSLVVASGELFF. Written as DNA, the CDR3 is TGTGCCAGCAGCTTAGTGGTAGCATCCGGGGAGCTGTTTTTT.